This T cell receptor beta chain was profiled in a study of cytomegalovirus exposure and HLA in healthy donors (dated by TCRdb to about 2017). Regarding the study in general: In an earlier analysis of under 750 of the donors, 250 to 350 Gb of sequence data and 100 million or so unique TCR beta sequences from about 180 million T cells were reported. Approximately 300 gigabases of sequencing data and 75 million to 85 million unique TCR sequences made up an early release that covered under 750 HLA-typed donors. Of the 300 to 500 genotyped donors, over 80% were placed in the genetic ancestry cluster associated with self-reported Caucasian donors. The study aimed to test whether cataloging public T cell receptors could reveal signatures of past pathogen exposure. The T cell repertoires of around 670 subjects were profiled by immunosequencing and related to cytomegalovirus serostatus. In addition to the first cohort of approximately 670 subjects, a separate validation cohort of 130 or so different subjects was used. To predict cytomegalovirus infection status, the study brought together high-throughput TCR immunosequencing, statistical association of individual TCRs with disease status, and machine learning. A later analysis re-examined previously published TCR beta repertoires from around 670 donors and added high-resolution HLA genotyping to investigate patterns of TCR occurrence. Rather than using new phenotypic data, the later analysis identified candidate immune exposures from TCR beta sequences and from how often those sequences occurred across donors. To decide whether each TCR beta V gene segment behaved as functional or pseudogenic, an earlier analysis of approximately 620 of the donors relied on high-throughput TCR beta sequencing. Donor age, sex, ethnicity and CMV serostatus were compiled together with the repertoire data. Genome-wide SNP genotypes for about 65% of the 666 donors were used in a later genetic analysis, which treated that subset as a discovery cohort. All discovery cohort repertoires had been generated on a single sequencing platform. HLA typing included class I and class II loci at four-digit resolution. Typing coverage differed by locus: A, B, C, DRB1 and DQB1 were typed in about 620-630 donors, DQA1 in about 510, DPA1 in some 600, and DPB1 in approximately 450. Because of strong linkage in the cohort, roughly five DR-DQ haplotypes were treated as single units for association and clustering. Among some 410 genotyped donors of the cohort, an average of roughly 240,000 unique TCR beta nucleotide sequences were sequenced per donor, around 20% of them non-productive. What the study reported, not specific to this receptor: Compared with the approximately 670-donor mean, donors in an Asian-associated ancestry cluster had fewer N-insertions in productive TCRs, according to a later genetic analysis. Broadly in line with IMGT annotations, most TCR beta V segments showed up in productive rearrangements about 90% or about 30% of the time in an earlier analysis of around 550 of the donors. According to a later analysis, parvovirus B19, influenza, CMV and Epstein-Barr virus appeared linked to several top co-occurrence clusters. Cytomegalovirus status was reported to be diagnosed by the classifier with high specificity and sensitivity in both the original and validation cohorts. Strong co-occurrence of HLA alleles, especially DR and DQ, made assigning TCR associations to individual alleles difficult. Presence/absence analyses assumed roughly uniform sequencing depth across donors, an assumption that may not hold. For the cohort, immune exposure information was limited to CMV serostatus. The earlier analysis of fewer than 750 of the donors excluded some 16 rarely observed V segments, including chromosome 9 orphons, because counts were too low. Because the 87-base-pair reads could not distinguish some IMGT-functional V segments, including TRBV6-2 and TRBV6-3, those segments were excluded. Across donors, most TCR sequences were observed very rarely, whereas some public TCRs were present in many individuals. A total of 164 TCR beta chains were listed by the study as associated with cytomegalovirus. It was suggested by the authors that the approach could potentially be generalized to other disease states and immunological phenotypes. According to a later analysis, TCR association rates differed among HLA loci, with DRB1 alleles showing the most associated TCRs and HLA-C alleles showing the fewest. Linkage disequilibrium might explain the correlated functional status among segregating V segments, but an unknown experimental factor could not be ruled out. Because some donors lacked HLA typing at each locus, the association tests relied only on the typed subset. Only TCR beta chains were sequenced in this cohort, and the absence of alpha or paired-chain data limited detectable features. A cluster of highly shared sequence variants was judged likely to be a technical artifact of the sequencing pipeline. In a later analysis, more than 15,000 TCR beta sequences were associated with specific HLA alleles at a false discovery rate of 0.05. Most CMV-associated TCR beta chains appeared to be HLA-restricted in a later analysis, and the HLA associations seemed to be driven largely by CMV exposure. A further reported finding was that TCR beta sequences accurately predicted the HLA-A and HLA-B alleles for most subjects in the first cohort. In vitro tests confirmed that three of the cytomegalovirus-associated TCR beta chains recognize cytomegalovirus antigens. V-gene and J-gene trimming of TCR beta chains was associated with a missense DCLRE1C variant in a later genetic analysis, and the association was replicated in an independent cohort. In a later analysis, HLA-associated TCR beta chains were found to be more clonally expanded and to have lower generation probabilities than equally common non-associated chains.

With respect to this clone: The specificity of this receptor is unknown. No quality values exist for individual bases; no much larger clone is one base distant.

The library relied on the immunoSEQ multiplex PCR assay. For the multiplex PCR, a mixture combining 60 forward primers for TCR Vbeta segments and 13 reverse primers for TCR Jbeta segments was used. The CDR3 region of rearranged TCR beta genes was amplified from genomic DNA by a multiplex PCR assay. The Illumina HiSeq System was used to sequence the amplified TCR beta libraries as 87-base-pair reads. The authors processed their data as follows. Across the 700 or so repertoires, a later analysis counted 60 million to 90 million unique TCR beta chains, some 11 million of which were shared by at least two donors. Raw reads were error-corrected and collapsed into unique sequences by a nearest-neighbor algorithm in which closely related sequences were merged to remove PCR and sequencing errors. CDR3 sequences were aligned to IMGT reference sequences to assign V, D and J gene segments. For a sequence to be retained, at least a six-nucleotide match to both a V gene segment and a J gene segment was required. A rearrangement counted as productive if the CDR3 had no stop codons and remained in frame with V and J, and every other rearrangement counted as non-productive. Following IMGT convention, CDR3 was defined as the stretch from the second conserved V-encoded cysteine to the conserved J-encoded phenylalanine. The earlier analysis of more than 450 of the donors excluded sequences that lacked an unambiguous match to a single V gene segment. In an earlier analysis of roughly 600 of the donors, a V segment was called functional when productive rearrangements were above 56.7%, and segregating when the standard deviation between donors exceeded 5%. A statistical classification framework was built to diagnose cytomegalovirus status from the catalog of TCR beta chain sequences. In a later analysis, TCR nucleotide sequences were compared against IMGT/GENE-DB human TR gene sequences so that V and J genes could be assigned. Using the TCRdist pipeline, a later analysis assigned CDR3 sequences along with most-parsimonious VDJ recombination scenarios. In a later analysis, each TCR beta chain was defined by its CDR3 amino acid sequence together with its V-gene family, and reads lacking a unique V-gene family were excluded. To address suspected cross-contamination and a sequencing artifact, a later analysis removed roughly 580 highly shared, low-generation-probability nucleotide sequences. For each public chain, a later analysis derived a clonal expansion index from normalized ranks of inferred template counts within each repertoire. In a later analysis, generation probabilities were computed using a VDJ recombination model fitted to out-of-frame rearrangements, and the results were checked against IGoR. A later analysis scored TCR-TCR, TCR-HLA and TCR-CMV co-occurrence with hypergeometric tests, applying a repertoire-size bias correction to TCR pairs. To estimate false discovery rates, a later analysis permuted the HLA or CMV assignments 20 times. A later analysis grouped co-occurring TCRs with DBSCAN, adding TCRdist sequence similarity when clustering within HLA-allele-positive subsets. Repertoires with fewer than 30,000 or more than 120,000 public chains were left out of co-occurrence clustering, as were five repertoires with anomalous nucleotide sharing. TCRdb re-hosts the immuneACCESS table, in-frame sequences only. Its copies lack some clones; in the studies checked, an unresolved V gene accounts for under half of them, and the cause for the rest is not known. V, J and clone size were drawn from that table, and D and trimming were deduced from the DNA. Here the sample has fewer than 200,000 clones; 65% to 90% occur a single time. Jointly, the top ten make up approximately 1.8% of the sample.

The cysteine opens and the phenylalanine closes a CDR3 of 12 amino acids. Solely the CDR3 DNA is kept, with 36 bases framed from the first base. Trimming costs V 3 bases and J 9 bases, and their ends lie 12 bases apart. The CDR1 and CDR2 encoded by the germline V gene (reference sequence) are LNHDA and SQIVND. The cohort was made up of approximately 670 healthy bone marrow donors. At the time of sampling, every cohort member was nominally healthy, though immune exposures that went unrecorded were likely present. Of the roughly 670 cohort members, nearly 300 had a positive CMV serostatus and about 350 had a negative one, while no CMV serostatus was recorded for the donor. Every donor gave a peripheral blood sample, and the peripheral blood mononuclear cells from that sample were used for TCR beta sequencing. Genomic DNA extraction from the blood cell samples was performed with the Qiagen DNeasy Blood Extraction Kit.

The sample taken for sequencing was PBMCs. Here the chain combines TRBV19 and TRBJ2-7; TRBD2 is perhaps the D gene, given 7 matching bases. This TCR was recovered from a human donor in good health. Here the CDR3 is given as CASSIWGGAQYF. The DNA sequence is as follows: TGTGCCAGTAGTATCTGGGGGGGCGCGCAGTACTTC.